Below, one T cell receptor (beta chain) is given with its context. This entry is derived from a study of cytomegalovirus exposure and HLA in healthy donors. With 60 Vbeta and 13 Jbeta primers, the PCR was carried out. The protocol was immunoSEQ multiplex PCR, while the TCRdb copy is restricted to in-frame clones and leaves out a portion. This table holds 100,000 to 150,000 clones, 83% found once. Source material: PBMCs. The receptor was isolated from a girl aged 2-10 years in good health and CMV-seronegative.

The CDR3 loop is CASSRGLAGDSYEQYF. The CDR3 DNA reads as TGTGCCAGTAGTAGAGGACTAGCGGGGGACTCCTACGAGCAGTACTTC. V is TRBV19 and J is TRBJ2-7, with 13 bases identical to TRBD2. Germline V gene data show CDR1 as LNHDA and CDR2 as SQIVND (reference sequence). The V and J ends lost 4 bases and 0 bases, in that order; junction bases with no gene match: 3. The CDR3 sequence is 16 residues long. Looking up the rest from reference TRBV19 and TRBJ2-7 gives the full variable domain: DGGITQSPKYLFRKEGQNVTLSCEQNLNHDAMYWYRQDPGQGLRLIYYSQIVNDFQKGDIAEGYSVSREKKESFPLTVTSAQKNPTAFYLCASSRGLAGDSYEQYFGPGTRLTVT.